Listed below are T cell receptor beta chains from one sample, sequenced in a study of T-cell reconstitution after alpha-beta-depleted transplantation in children. TCRdb reprocessed the PCR reads with MiXCR, giving one entry per CDR3 protein. Of 80,000 to 100,000 distinct CDR3 sequences in the sample, 23% were seen once. This material consisted of PBMCs, taken before TCRalphabeta/CD19-depleted stem cell transplant. The origin of the receptors is a boy aged 2 to 9 with acute lymphoblastic leukemia, due to receive a stem cell transplant. Each CDR3 is given with its conserved first and last residue. A D gene is named only where the DNA matches it firmly. Some rows have no size entry. The others give once, few or many, or a class for an expanded clone.

d_call	v_call	clone_size	j_call	cdr3_nt	cdr3_aa
NA	TRBV29-1	NA	TRBJ2-7	TGCAGCGTCAGAAGGGGAGGAGACTCCTACGAGCAGTACTTC	CSVRRGGDSYEQYF
NA	TRBV5-1	many	TRBJ2-1	TGCGCCAGCAGCTTGGGCGCAGGTGGCTCCTACAATGAGCAGTTCTTC	CASSLGAGGSYNEQFF
TRBD1	TRBV10-3	NA	TRBJ2-1	TGTGCCATCAGAAGGGTAGCGGAGGGGACAGGGAATGAGCAGTTCTTC	CAIRRVAEGTGNEQFF
TRBD1	TRBV27	NA	TRBJ1-2	TGTGCCAGCAGTCCAACACCCCGGACAGGGAGCGGCTACACCTTC	CASSPTPRTGSGYTF
NA	TRBV7-8	NA	TRBJ2-7	TGTGCCAGCAGCTCCCAGACGTGGGCGCAGTACTTC	CASSSQTWAQYF
NA	TRBV28	NA	TRBJ1-5	TGTGCCAGCAAACGGGGGGAGCGTCGGGCCAATCAGCCCCAGCATTTT	CASKRGERRANQPQHF
TRBD1	TRBV5-1	NA	TRBJ1-1	TGCGCCAGCAGCCCGGACAGGGTGGCAGGGAACACTGAAGCTTTCTTT	CASSPDRVAGNTEAFF
NA	TRBV5-5	many	TRBJ2-2	TGTGCCAGCAGTGCCTTGTCCGGGGCAAGCGGGGAGCTGTTTTTT	CASSALSGASGELFF
NA	TRBV29-1	few	TRBJ2-5	TGCAGCGTTTCGGGCCGTTTGGCGAAAGAGACCCAGTACTTC	CSVSGRLAKETQYF
TRBD2	TRBV10-3	NA	TRBJ2-1	TGTGCCATCAGTGAGTCGATGGCGGGAGGGCCGCGTGAGCAGTTCTTC	CAISESMAGGPREQFF
NA	TRBV5-5	few	TRBJ1-4	TGTGCCAGCAGCTTGGGGCTGGGGATGGGGACTAATGAAAAACTGTTTTTT	CASSLGLGMGTNEKLFF
TRBD1	TRBV5-1	NA	TRBJ2-1	TGCGCCAGCAGCTTGGTGGCAGGGGGATACAATGAGCAGTTCTTC	CASSLVAGGYNEQFF
NA	TRBV6-1	once	TRBJ2-7	TGTGCCAGCAGAATCGGATACGAGCAGTACTTC	CASRIGYEQYF
NA	TRBV7-9	NA	TRBJ1-1	TGTGCCAGCAGCTTGGGGGAGAGCACTGAAGCTTTCTTT	CASSLGESTEAFF
NA	TRBV28	few	TRBJ1-3	TGTGCCAGCAGTTACTTGGCCCAGTTCAGTTTTGGAAACACCATATATTTT	CASSYLAQFSFGNTIYF
NA	TRBV18	few	TRBJ2-1	TGTGCCAGCTCACCCAGGCCGGTTTCCTACAATGAGCAGTTCTTC	CASSPRPVSYNEQFF
TRBD2	TRBV3-1	NA	TRBJ2-3	TGTGCCAGCAGCCAAACCGGACTAGCGGGGCAAGATACGCAGTATTTT	CASSQTGLAGQDTQYF
NA	TRBV28	few	TRBJ2-4	TGTGCCAGCAGTTTAGAGCCATCGATAGCCAAAAACATTCAGTACTTC	CASSLEPSIAKNIQYF
NA	TRBV7-2	few	TRBJ2-5	TGTGCCAGCAGCTTAGTATCCCCAGAGACCCAGTACTTC	CASSLVSPETQYF
NA	TRBV10-3	NA	TRBJ2-7	TGTGCCATCGGAGGGGCTACCTACGAGCAGTACTTC	CAIGGATYEQYF
NA	TRBV20-1	NA	TRBJ2-3	TGCAGTGCCAAAACGTCAATGTTAGCAGATACGCAGTATTTT	CSAKTSMLADTQYF
NA	TRBV29-1	NA	TRBJ1-2	TGCAGCTTCCGATTCTCCGGAGGCTACACCTTC	CSFRFSGGYTF
NA	TRBV10-1	NA	TRBJ1-1	TGCGCCAGCAGATCGGATCCCGGGCTGGGCACTGAAGCTTTCTTT	CASRSDPGLGTEAFF
TRBD1	TRBV12-3/TRBV12-4	few	TRBJ1-5	TGTGCCAGCAGTGCAGCATACAGGGGTAGCAATCAGCCCCAGCATTTT	CASSAAYRGSNQPQHF
TRBD2	TRBV20-1	few	TRBJ2-5	TGCAGTGCTCGACTAGCGAACCAAGAGACCCAGTACTTC	CSARLANQETQYF
NA	TRBV5-4	few	TRBJ2-1	TGTGCCAGCAAGCGCGTGGGTAACAATGAGCAGTTCTTC	CASKRVGNNEQFF
NA	TRBV28	NA	TRBJ2-1	TGTGCCAGCAAAGCAGGCGGGGCTAGCAGAGATGAGCAGTTCTTC	CASKAGGASRDEQFF
NA	TRBV28	few	TRBJ2-7	TGTGCCAGCAGTTCCCCGCGACGTCGCTTCTCCTACGAGCAGTACTTC	CASSSPRRRFSYEQYF
NA	TRBV6-4	few	TRBJ2-2	TGTGCCAGCAGTGAGGCGGAAACCGGGGAGCTGTTTTTT	CASSEAETGELFF
TRBD1	TRBV3-1	few	TRBJ1-4	TGTGCCAGCAGCCCCTCAGGGGGGGCTAATGAAAAACTGTTTTTT	CASSPSGGANEKLFF
NA	TRBV20-1	NA	TRBJ2-1	TGCAGTGCTAGAGATCGGAGACTAGTAGGCAATGAGCAGTTCTTC	CSARDRRLVGNEQFF
NA	TRBV9	NA	TRBJ2-6	TGTGCCAGCAGCGTAATGGGCTCTGGGGCCAACGTCCTGACTTTC	CASSVMGSGANVLTF
NA	TRBV7-2	many	TRBJ2-3	TGTGCCAGCAGCCCTCGACTCACAGATACGCAGTATTTT	CASSPRLTDTQYF
NA	TRBV6-2/TRBV6-3	few	TRBJ2-5	TGTGCCAGCAGTTACTCGCTTTCTGGTGGAGAGACCCAGTACTTC	CASSYSLSGGETQYF
NA	TRBV7-2	NA	TRBJ2-7	TGTGCCAGCAGCTTAGCTCCAGCGGCCATCTCCTACGAGCAGTACTTC	CASSLAPAAISYEQYF